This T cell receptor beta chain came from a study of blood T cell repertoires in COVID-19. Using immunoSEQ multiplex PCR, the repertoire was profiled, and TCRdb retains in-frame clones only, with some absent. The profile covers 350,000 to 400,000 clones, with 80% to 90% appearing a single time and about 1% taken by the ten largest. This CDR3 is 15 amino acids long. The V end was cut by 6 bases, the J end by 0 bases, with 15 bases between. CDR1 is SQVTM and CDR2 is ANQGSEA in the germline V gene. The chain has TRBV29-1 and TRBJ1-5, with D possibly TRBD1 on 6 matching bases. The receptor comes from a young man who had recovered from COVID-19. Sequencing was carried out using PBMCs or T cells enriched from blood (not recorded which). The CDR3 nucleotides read TGCAGCGTCACGGGCAGAGGGGGTAGCAATCAGCCCCAGCATTTT. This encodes CSVTGRGGSNQPQHF.